The clone carrying this TCR beta chain was recorded a few times. What it binds is not known. These data belong to a study of T cells after yellow fever vaccination. Study-wide results and limits: Some clonotypes were seen in both the CD4 and the CD8 compartments. These made up a small share and likely arose from convergent recombination. The presence of abundant clonotypes contaminating from the bulk population was possible in FACS-sorted repertoires.

For TCR, cDNA came from 5'RACE template switching, which added a universal primer site and UMIs. TCRdb fed the 5' RACE reads into MiXCR, producing one record per CDR3 protein. Of fewer than 500,000 distinct CDR3 sequences in the sample, roughly 20% were seen once. V was shortened by 6 bases and J by 1 base, with 12 bases between the two germline ends. The CDR3 loop spans 14 amino acids. The chain employs TRBV12-3 or TRBV12-4 and TRBJ1-2; maybe TRBD1 (6 bases). The specimen comprised PBMCs, sampled before the yellow fever booster vaccination. The sequence derives from a man younger than 35 who received the YFV17D yellow fever vaccine. CDR3 DNA sequence: TGTGCCAGCAGGGTGACAGGAGTTAACTATGGCTACACCTTC. Encoded protein: CASRVTGVNYGYTF.